The 14 T cell receptor beta chains in this list originate from one sample, sequenced in a study of blood T cell repertoires in COVID-19. TCRdb's table, derived via immunoSEQ multiplex PCR, lists solely in-frame clones and lacks some. Seen here are 100,000 to 120,000 clones, 65% to 80% observed once, and the top ten hold approximately 20%. The source material was peripheral blood. These TCRs come from a woman aged 65 to 85 with acute or convalescent COVID-19.

The chain combines TRBV4-1 with TRBJ1-5, with D uncertain. The germline V gene has CDR1 MGHRA and CDR2 YSYEKL. Trimming shortened V by 0 bases and J by 3 bases, and 6 bases separated the two germline ends. This CDR3 is 14 amino acids long. Here the CDR3 DNA reads TGCGCCAGCAGCCAAGACAGATCCAATCAGCCCCAGCATTTT. The encoded protein is CASSQDRSNQPQHF.

The chain has TRBV21-1 and TRBJ2-7; the D call in the table, TRBD2, was not verified against the DNA. TRBV21-1 is listed as a pseudogene. The CDR3 runs 16 residues. CDR3 nucleotides: TGTGCCAGCAGCAAAGGCCGGGCTAGCGAAAGCTACGAGCAGTACTTC. Translated: CASSKGRASESYEQYF.

This clone was found a few times. The rearrangement joins TRBV5-4 to TRBJ1-2, with 8 bases identical to TRBD1. The trim removed 0 bases at V and 3 bases at J, leaving 4 bases unmatched. The germline CDR1 and CDR2 sequences are SGHNT and YYREEE (reference sequence). The CDR3 covers 15 residues. CDR3 protein: CASSLGQGYDYGYTF. The DNA of the CDR3 is TGTGCCAGCAGCTTGGGACAGGGGTATGACTATGGCTACACCTTC.

This chain uses TRBV5-4 with TRBJ2-3; TRBD2 is a possible D gene (7 bases). V lost 1 base and J lost 6, with 21 bases in between. The V gene's germline CDR1 is SGHNT and CDR2 YYREEE (reference sequence). CDR3 length: 17 residues. In DNA, the CDR3 is TGTGCCAGCAGCTTGTCGGGGGGCCGACCTACGATGGATACGCAGTATTTT. The encoded protein is CASSLSGGRPTMDTQYF.

The J gene is TRBJ2-2, the V gene TRBV11-3, with D possibly matching TRBD2 (6 bases). This CDR3 spans 18 amino acids. In germline, CDR1 is SGHNT, CDR2 YENEEA. V was pared by 5 bases and J by 0 bases, with 19 bases between. The chain's CDR3 is CASSRQTGVPANTGELFF. CDR3 coding DNA: TGTGCCAGCAGCCGCCAGACGGGGGTCCCAGCGAACACCGGGGAGCTGTTTTTT. Supplemented by reference TRBV11-3 and TRBJ2-2, the full variable domain reads EAGVVQSPRYKIIEKKQPVAFWCNPISGHNTLYWYLQNLGQGPELLIRYENEEAVDDSQLPKDRFSAERLKGVDSTLKIQPAELGDSAVYLCASSRQTGVPANTGELFFGEGSRLTVL.

This clone has a handful of counts. The chain is built from TRBV19 and TRBJ1-6, with 7 bases fitting TRBD1. The J segment lost 10 bases and the V segment lost 5 bases, leaving 5 bases of the junction unmatched. The CDR3 sequence is 13 residues long. The germline gives CDR1 LNHDA, CDR2 SQIVND (reference sequence). The CDR3 loop reads CASSGQVRSPLHF. In nucleotides, the CDR3 is TGTGCCAGTAGTGGACAGGTCCGCTCACCCCTCCACTTT.

This clone was found a few times. V is TRBV4-1 and J is TRBJ1-5; maybe TRBD1 (6 bases). This CDR3 region has 16 residues. Germline CDR1 is MGHRA and CDR2 is YSYEKL. The germline V and J ends were trimmed by 5 bases and 1 base, with 15 bases remaining between them. The CDR3 is CASSRQPGTSNQPQHF. In DNA form, the CDR3 reads TGCGCCAGCAGCAGACAACCAGGGACAAGCAATCAGCCCCAGCATTTT.

A single count supports this clone. The genes are TRBV2 and TRBJ1-6; 7 bases match TRBD1. J was trimmed by 12 bases and V by 4 bases; bases with no gene match: 12. CDR1 and CDR2 from the germline V gene are SNHLY and FYNNEI. The CDR3 has 15 residues. The CDR3 nucleotides read TGTGCCAGCAGTGGACAGGGTAATGGGCGTTTACCCCTCCACTTT. It codes for CASSGQGNGRLPLHF. Supplemented by reference TRBV2 and TRBJ1-6, the full variable domain reads EPEVTQTPSHQVTQMGQEVILRCVPISNHLYFYWYRQILGQKVEFLVSFYNNEISEKSEIFDDQFSVERPDGSNFTLKIRSTKLEDSAMYFCASSGQGNGRLPLHFGNGTRLTVT.

This clone has just a few counts. The chain employs TRBV5-5 and TRBJ1-6; possible D gene TRBD1, 5 bases. CDR1 is SGHKS, CDR2 YYEKEE, per germline (reference sequence). Trimming took 5 bases from V and 4 from J, leaving 10 bases between them. The CDR3 is 14 amino acids. This CDR3 is CASSWTLYNSPLHF. CDR3 nucleotide sequence: TGTGCCAGCAGTTGGACACTATATAATTCACCCCTCCACTTT.

The rearrangement joins TRBV25-1 to TRBJ2-5; TRBD1 matches at 7 bases. Losses at the gene ends were 4 bases for V and 2 bases for J; bases not matched to a gene: 7. The length of the CDR3 is 15 residues. Germline values: CDR1 MGHDK, CDR2 SYGVNS. Here the CDR3 reads CASSGLETGQETQYF. The CDR3 coding sequence is TGTGCCAGCAGTGGATTAGAGACAGGGCAAGAGACCCAGTACTTC.

The genes are TRBV9 and TRBJ1-1, with TRBD1 matching 7 bases. Germline values: CDR1 SGDLS, CDR2 YYNGEE. Trimming removed 2 bases from V and 5 bases from J; junction bases left unmatched: 9. CDR3 length: 15 residues. CDR3 sequence reads: CASSVETGLYTEAFF. DNA for the CDR3: TGTGCCAGCAGCGTTGAGACAGGGTTGTATACTGAAGCTTTCTTT.

The V gene is TRBV29-1, the J gene TRBJ1-1; the D gene is possibly TRBD1 (6 bases). The germline V gene encodes CDR1 SQVTM and CDR2 ANQGSEA. Trimming removed 6 bases at V and 10 bases at J, with 12 bases between. The CDR3 is made up of 10 amino acids. CDR3 coding DNA: TGCAGCGTGGTACAGGGTAGAGCTTTCTTT. Translating gives CSVVQGRAFF.

This clone occurred a few times. The gene calls are TRBV28 and TRBJ1-4, with 7 bases matching TRBD1. There are 14 residues in the CDR3. Germline V lookup: CDR1 MDHEN, CDR2 SYDVKM. The ends lost 4 bases at V and 7 bases at J; junction bases unmatched: 6. The CDR3 coding sequence is TGTGCCAGCAGTTCAGGGGGGTGGGGTGAAAAACTGTTTTTT. It translates to CASSSGGWGEKLFF.

J is TRBJ2-6 and V is TRBV5-6; D gene unclear. Trimming pared 4 bases from V and 2 bases from J, leaving 7 bases between. The germline V gene has CDR1 SGHDT and CDR2 YYEEEE. The CDR3 is 14 residues long. The CDR3 region is CASSRSAGANVLTF. The CDR3 DNA is TGTGCCAGCAGCCGCTCGGCTGGGGCCAACGTCCTGACTTTC.